These 28 T cell receptor beta chains share one sample of origin, sequenced in a study of T cell changes during pregnancy in multiple sclerosis. Profiling relied on immunoSEQ multiplex PCR, and the TCRdb table lists in-frame clones only, not all of them. The sample consists of under 50,000 clones, over 75% of them appearing once. The sequencing here drew on CD8+ T cells from peripheral blood mononuclear cells, taken in the first trimester of pregnancy. These receptors all come from a female donor with multiple sclerosis, enrolled in a pregnancy study.

There are a few counts of this clone. The chain recombines TRBV2 with TRBJ1-5; D gene unclear. V was pared by 0 bases and J by 4 bases, with 10 bases between. The CDR3 has 15 amino acids. Germline V gene sequence: CDR1 SNHLY, CDR2 FYNNEI. CDR3 sequence: CASSEAGVGNQPQHF. In DNA form, the CDR3 reads TGTGCCAGCAGTGAAGCGGGAGTCGGGAATCAGCCCCAGCATTTT.

This clone was counted once. The chain combines TRBV6-1 with TRBJ1-5; D possibly corresponds to TRBD1 (6 bases). With 5 bases removed from V and 4 bases from J, the gap between germline ends came to 12 bases. The germline V gene encodes CDR1 MNHNS and CDR2 SASEGT. The CDR3 covers 14 residues. In DNA, the CDR3 is TGTGCCAGCAGTAAGGGGGAAGGGAATCAGCCCCAGCATTTT. The encoded protein is CASSKGEGNQPQHF.

This clone appeared a single time. The chain uses TRBV6-6 and TRBJ1-3, with 9 bases matching TRBD1. With 2 bases clipped from V and 7 bases from J, the junction kept 6 bases outside the gene matches. The CDR3 spans 15 residues. Germline V lookup: CDR1 MNHNY, CDR2 SVGAGI (reference sequence). The CDR3 protein is CASSYIQGASNTIYF. Here the CDR3 DNA reads TGTGCCAGCAGTTACATACAGGGGGCTTCGAACACCATATATTTT.

The genes are TRBV9 and TRBJ1-2; TRBD1 matches 7 bases. The CDR3 has 15 amino acids. Germline CDR1 is SGDLS and CDR2 is YYNGEE. Germline trimming cut 4 bases from V and 2 bases from J; bases unmatched to any gene: 8. CDR3 protein: CASSTRQGPNYGYTF. The CDR3 DNA reads TGTGCCAGCAGCACTCGACAGGGACCCAACTATGGCTACACCTTC. The full variable domain, its missing parts supplied by reference TRBV9 and TRBJ1-2, is DSGVTQTPKHLITATGQRVTLRCSPRSGDLSVYWYQQSLDQGLQFLIQYYNGEERAKGNILERFSAQQFPDLHSELNLSSLELGDSALYFCASSTRQGPNYGYTFGSGTRLTVV.

CDR3 sequence reads: CASSYRTGGADTQYF. Here the CDR3 DNA reads TGTGCCAGCAGTTATCGAACCGGGGGGGCAGATACGCAGTATTTT. V and J are TRBV6-5 and TRBJ2-3; 8 bases map to TRBD2. From germline, CDR1 is MNHEY and CDR2 SVGAGI. There are 15 residues in the CDR3. With 3 bases clipped from V and 4 bases from J, the junction kept 6 bases outside the gene matches.

The rearrangement uses TRBV27 and TRBJ1-2; TRBD1 is a possible D gene (5 bases). There are 15 residues in the CDR3. Trimming removed 5 bases from V and 4 bases from J, with 17 bases in between. Germline CDR1 MNHEY, CDR2 SMNVEV (reference sequence). The CDR3 region has the DNA TGTGCCAGCAGTCTAGGCAGGGACTTCCTCTATGGCTACACCTTC. The encoded protein is CASSLGRDFLYGYTF.

The chain joins TRBV30 to TRBJ1-2; TRBD1 aligns across 9 bases. The CDR3 is 13 residues long. The J segment lost 5 bases and the V segment lost 0 bases, leaving 1 base of the junction unmatched. Germline V gene lookup returns CDR1 GTSNPN and CDR2 SVGIG (reference sequence). CDR3 in amino acids: CAWSVGQGYGYTF. CDR3 DNA sequence: TGTGCCTGGAGTGTCGGACAGGGGTATGGCTACACCTTC.

This clone has only a few counts. The genes are TRBV7-9 and TRBJ1-1; D unresolved. CDR1 is SEHNR, CDR2 FQNEAQ, per germline (reference sequence). The CDR3 runs 12 residues. V shed 1 base and J shed 6 bases, with 6 bases lying between them. The CDR3 loop is CASSLGPAEAFF. DNA for the CDR3: TGTGCCAGCAGCTTAGGCCCAGCTGAAGCTTTCTTT.

This clone was seen only once. The chain recombines TRBV5-4 with TRBJ1-2; no clear D gene. The CDR3 totals 14 residues. V was trimmed by 6 bases and J by 1 base, leaving 13 bases between them. Germline CDR1 and CDR2: SGHNT and YYREEE (reference sequence). The CDR3 region is CASTPSEDNYGYTF. The DNA for the CDR3 is TGTGCCAGCACCCCTTCGGAGGATAACTATGGCTACACCTTC. Using reference TRBV5-4 and TRBJ1-2 for the parts outside the CDR3, the full variable domain is ETGVTQSPTHLIKTRGQQVTLRCSSQSGHNTVSWYQQALGQGPQFIFQYYREEENGRGNFPPRFSGLQFPNYSSELNVNALELDDSALYLCASTPSEDNYGYTFGSGTRLTVV.

The chain joins TRBV7-6 to TRBJ2-3; D not resolved. The germline V gene has CDR1 SGHVS and CDR2 FNYEAQ. Trimming stripped 5 bases from V and 4 bases from J, with 19 bases between. This CDR3 has 16 amino acids. CDR3 loop: CASSPPGAPMADTQYF. Written as DNA, the CDR3 is TGTGCCAGCAGCCCCCCGGGTGCCCCAATGGCAGATACGCAGTATTTT.

The chain combines TRBV4-3 with TRBJ1-5; TRBD1 agrees at 9 bases. V was pared by 0 bases and J by 3 bases, with 6 bases of the junction left unmatched. The CDR3 is made up of 17 amino acids. Germline assignment: CDR1 LGHNA and CDR2 YSLEER. The CDR3 nucleotides read TGCGCCAGCAGCCAAGAAAGACAGGGGGTGTTCAATCAGCCCCAGCATTTT. Translation gives CASSQERQGVFNQPQHF.

Only one count was recorded for this clone. This chain joins TRBV19 and TRBJ2-1, with D possibly being TRBD1 (5 bases). The V and J ends lost 1 base and 2 bases respectively, with 9 bases between them. The CDR3 length is 15 residues. Germline V gene sequence: CDR1 LNHDA, CDR2 SQIVND (reference sequence). The CDR3 protein is CASSIVRTTYNEQFF. The CDR3, as DNA: TGTGCCAGTAGTATAGTCAGGACAACCTACAATGAGCAGTTCTTC.

This chain uses TRBV7-2 with TRBJ2-3, with D possibly TRBD1 on 5 matching bases. V gave up 4 bases and J gave up 4 bases, with 15 bases separating them. CDR1 and CDR2 from the germline V gene are SGHTA and FQGNSA. CDR3 size: 15 residues. Here the CDR3 DNA reads TGTGCCAGCAGCTGGGCAGGGTTTCAAGCAGATACGCAGTATTTT. Its protein product is CASSWAGFQADTQYF.

This chain connects TRBV4-1 to TRBJ1-4, with 12 bases matching TRBD1. The CDR3 loop spans 16 amino acids. From germline, CDR1 is MGHRA and CDR2 YSYEKL. V lost 4 bases, J lost 8 bases, and 8 bases stayed unmatched. CDR3 in amino acids: CASSPSGQGAQEKLFF. The CDR3 DNA follows: TGCGCCAGCAGCCCCTCGGGACAGGGGGCTCAAGAAAAACTGTTTTTT.

The chain is built from TRBV27 and TRBJ1-2, with 8 bases identical to TRBD1. In germline, CDR1 is MNHEY, CDR2 SMNVEV (reference sequence). V gave up 2 bases and J gave up 4 bases; unmatched junction bases: 12. The CDR3 consists of 17 residues. CDR3 residues: CASSLTYGQGRVYGYTF. DNA of the CDR3: TGTGCCAGCAGTTTAACCTACGGACAGGGCAGGGTCTATGGCTACACCTTC.

The rearrangement joins TRBV5-6 to TRBJ1-5; 10 bases agree with TRBD1. Germline V lookup: CDR1 SGHDT, CDR2 YYEEEE. V lost 5 bases and J lost 7; bases outside the gene matches: 9. The CDR3 runs 15 residues. DNA of the CDR3: TGTGCCAGCAGTCCCGGGACAGGGGCCTGGCAGCCCCAGCATTTT. Its translation is CASSPGTGAWQPQHF.

This chain links TRBV27 with TRBJ1-5, with unresolved D. Per germline, CDR1 MNHEY and CDR2 SMNVEV (reference sequence). This CDR3 is 15 amino acids long. Trimming took off 7 bases at V and 1 base at J, with 14 bases between the two ends. As DNA, the CDR3 is TGTGCCAGCAACTCAGGCCCGGTGAGCAATCAGCCCCAGCATTTT. Its protein product is CASNSGPVSNQPQHF.

The rearrangement links TRBV9 to TRBJ2-2; the match to TRBD1 covers 8 bases. CDR3 length: 16 amino acids. J was trimmed by 6 bases and V by 6 bases; bases with no gene match: 13. Germline V lookup: CDR1 SGDLS, CDR2 YYNGEE. CDR3 DNA sequence: TGTGCCAGCACTCCCTCGGCAGGGGGCCCCGCCGGGGAGCTGTTTTTT. The encoded protein is CASTPSAGGPAGELFF.

The gene calls are TRBV2 and TRBJ1-1; maybe TRBD1 (5 bases). Germline CDR1 reads SNHLY; CDR2 reads FYNNEI. V shed 11 bases and J shed 1 base, with 11 bases lying between them. The CDR3 is 12 residues long. CDR3 bases: TGTGCCCGCGACAGAGAGAACACTGAAGCTTTCTTT. It codes for CARDRENTEAFF.

This sequence joins TRBV5-1 and TRBJ2-2, with 12 bases fitting TRBD1. V trimming: 2 bases; J trimming: 7 bases; junction bases outside the gene matches: 9. This CDR3 comprises 17 residues. Germline V gene sequence: CDR1 SGHRS, CDR2 YFSETQ. The CDR3 sequence is CASSLGAGTGGIGELFF. DNA for the CDR3: TGCGCCAGCAGCTTAGGGGCCGGGACAGGGGGCATCGGGGAGCTGTTTTTT.

The rearrangement uses TRBV7-9 and TRBJ1-4; 8 bases agree with TRBD1. CDR1 SEHNR and CDR2 FQNEAQ come from the germline V gene (reference sequence). This CDR3 region has 15 residues. The junction had 10 bases not matched to a gene; V was cut back by 5 bases and J by 8 bases. CDR3 in amino acids: CASSKTGDLEEKLFF. The CDR3 coding sequence is TGTGCCAGCAGCAAGACAGGGGATCTCGAGGAAAAACTGTTTTTT.

V and J are TRBV12-5 and TRBJ2-7; weak D call: TRBD1 (5 bases). Germline assignment: CDR1 LGHNT and CDR2 FRNRAP. V lost 6 bases and J lost 6, with 12 bases in between. This CDR3 is 12 amino acids long. The CDR3, as DNA: TGTGCTAGTGGGATCCAGGGTGGCGAGCAGTACTTC. This translates into CASGIQGGEQYF.

The V and J genes are TRBV7-8 and TRBJ1-1, with D possibly being TRBD1 (6 bases). The CDR3 contains 13 residues. Trimming took off 5 bases at V and 11 bases at J, with 18 bases between the two ends. CDR1 SGHVS and CDR2 FQNEAQ come from the germline V gene. The CDR3: CASSEPQGLDAFF. CDR3 bases: TGTGCCAGCAGCGAACCACAGGGCTTGGATGCTTTCTTT.

In DNA, the CDR3 is TGCGCCAGCAGCGGGGCGGGGGCGGATGAGCAGTTCTTC. Translation: CASSGAGADEQFF. The chain carries TRBV4-1 and TRBJ2-1; weak D call: TRBD2 (7 bases). The V gene's germline CDR1 is MGHRA and CDR2 YSYEKL. Trimming removed 5 bases at V and 8 bases at J, with 13 bases between. This CDR3 comprises 13 residues.

The chain carries TRBV7-8 and TRBJ1-3; D perhaps matches TRBD1 (5 bases). Between the trimmed V and J ends, which lost 5 bases and 0 bases, there was a span of 11 bases. The CDR3 contains 15 residues. From germline, CDR1 is SGHVS and CDR2 FQNEAQ. CDR3 in DNA: TGTGCCAGCAGCCCCCCAGGGCCCTCTGGAAACACCATATATTTT. Its translation is CASSPPGPSGNTIYF.

This chain links TRBV9 with TRBJ1-3, with unresolved D. Germline lookup yields CDR1 SGDLS and CDR2 YYNGEE. Trimming cost V 5 bases and J 8 bases, with 17 bases left between them. CDR3 length: 14 residues. CDR3: CASSPHEASDTIYF. In nucleotides, the CDR3 is TGTGCCAGCAGTCCCCATGAAGCTTCGGACACCATATATTTT.

The chain combines TRBV9 with TRBJ1-2; D uncertain. This CDR3 is 12 amino acids long. V lost 4 bases and J lost 7, with 11 bases in between. CDR1 SGDLS and CDR2 YYNGEE come from the germline V gene. CDR3 amino acids: CASSPNSGGYTF. DNA of the CDR3: TGTGCCAGCAGCCCCAACAGTGGTGGCTACACCTTC.

The chain recombines TRBV25-1 with TRBJ1-1, with 10 nucleotides matching TRBD1. This CDR3 region has 13 residues. The V and J ends lost 8 bases and 4 bases, in that order; junction bases with no gene match: 4. The germline V gene encodes CDR1 MGHDK and CDR2 SYGVNS. This chain's CDR3 is CASGTGVFTEAFF. The CDR3 DNA reads as TGTGCCAGCGGGACAGGGGTATTCACTGAAGCTTTCTTT. Complete variable domain (other parts from reference TRBV25-1 and TRBJ1-1): EADIYQTPRYLVIGTGKKITLECSQTMGHDKMYWYQQDPGMELHLIHYSYGVNSTEKGDLSSESTVSRIRTEHFPLTLESARPSHTSQYLCASGTGVFTEAFFGQGTRLTVV.